This T cell receptor beta chain stems from a study of identical twins (dated by TCRdb to about 2016). At the level of the whole study: TCR alpha and beta repertoires from monozygotic twins, unrelated adults of various ages and cord blood were deep-sequenced to test whether fetal clonotypes persist. To rule out contamination, replicate twin experiments were performed at different times with different library preparation protocols. Study-wide findings and limitations: In beta out-of-frame sequences, excess twin sharing was weaker, because having fewer shared sequences lowered the signal-to-noise ratio. Out-of-frame TCR alpha sequences shared between twins showed an excess of low generation-probability sequences compared with coincidental sharing between unrelated individuals. In monozygotic twins, recombination models systematically underestimated out-of-frame TCR alpha sharing, but the models matched the sharing seen between unrelated individuals. Because the same donors could not be followed over many years, the conclusions relied on cross-sectional statistical analysis. Zero-insertion analyses could be partly confounded by invariant T cells such as MAIT and iNKT, though diverse VJ usage argued against such confounding for most clonotypes. Fewer insertions were carried by abundant cord blood beta clonotypes; a weaker similar trend was observed in young adult naive repertoires, while no such trend was observed in memory repertoires.

This clonotype was counted many times. Its target antigen remains unknown. No base quality information exists; no much larger clone differs at one position. The CDR1 and CDR2 encoded by the germline V gene are SGHDN and FVKESK. V loses 5 bases of germline sequence and J loses 8 bases, and the interval between the two ends is 15 bases. The CDR3 goes from the cysteine to the phenylalanine over 13 residues. Left in the record is the CDR3 DNA by itself, 39 bases read in frame from the first base. Library preparation employed 5' RACE. Data came from an Illumina HiSeq 2000. A universal primer binding site was added through template switching, and the final cDNA carried a unique molecular identifier so that TCR cDNA molecules could be counted accurately. Specific primers in the conserved constant-segment region were used to synthesize first-strand cDNA for TCR alpha and beta chains. To control for contamination, each cDNA library was double barcoded with a SMART-Mk sample barcode plus Illumina barcodes. TruSeq adapter sequences along with Illumina sample barcodes were introduced in two successive PCR steps. TCR alpha and beta cDNA libraries were sequenced on the Illumina HiSeq platform with custom primers. On the study's bioinformatics: Unique molecular identifiers were extracted from raw reads with MiGEC, and CDR3 positions were determined with MiXCR. For each individual, recombination models were inferred using an EM algorithm with the repgenHMM and IGoR tools. Shared clonotype analysis was performed with the tcR package in R, normalizing sharing by the product of cloneset sizes. Out-of-frame nonproductive sequences were analyzed to study raw recombination free of thymic and clonal selection effects. The public reads were reprocessed in TCRdb via fastp at Q25 and MiXCR, keeping in-frame beta chains. When rows share a CDR3 protein, they turn into one entry using the most common DNA and genes. V and J calls and clone size were set by TCRdb, not the authors. The sample data list 100,000 or so distinct CDR3 sequences, and under 7% of these were observed just once. The ten largest clones take up approximately 12% of the sample.

All donors were healthy Caucasians. Miltenyi CD45RO+ enrichment and human naive T-cell isolation kits were used to isolate memory (CD45RO+) and naive T cells from PBMC. The source of this sequence is a woman aged 45-65 years in good health. Material: memory T cells sorted from blood. Read against the paper, the sample's cell subset or site label means: CD45RO+ enriched T cells. The chain employs TRBV14 and TRBJ1-2, with the identity of the D gene unclear. In nucleotides, the sequence is TGTGCCAGCAGCGCGGCAGGAGGAAACGGCTACACCTTC. Protein translation: CASSAAGGNGYTF.